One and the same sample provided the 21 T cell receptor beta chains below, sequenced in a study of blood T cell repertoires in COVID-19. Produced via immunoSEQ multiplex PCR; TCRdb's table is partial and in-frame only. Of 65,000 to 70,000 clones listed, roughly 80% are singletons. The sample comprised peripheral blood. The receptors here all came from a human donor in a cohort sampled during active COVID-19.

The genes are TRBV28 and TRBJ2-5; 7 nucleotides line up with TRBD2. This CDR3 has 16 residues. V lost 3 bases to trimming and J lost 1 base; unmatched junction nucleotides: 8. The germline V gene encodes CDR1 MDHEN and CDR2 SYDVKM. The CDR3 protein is CASSFLGEGTQETQYF. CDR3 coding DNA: TGTGCCAGCAGTTTCCTCGGGGAGGGGACCCAAGAGACCCAGTACTTC. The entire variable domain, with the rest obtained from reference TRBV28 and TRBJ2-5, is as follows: DVKVTQSSRYLVKRTGEKVFLECVQDMDHENMFWYRQDPGLGLRLIYFSYDVKMKEKGDIPEGYSVSREKKERFSLILESASTNQTSMYLCASSFLGEGTQETQYFGPGTRLLVL.

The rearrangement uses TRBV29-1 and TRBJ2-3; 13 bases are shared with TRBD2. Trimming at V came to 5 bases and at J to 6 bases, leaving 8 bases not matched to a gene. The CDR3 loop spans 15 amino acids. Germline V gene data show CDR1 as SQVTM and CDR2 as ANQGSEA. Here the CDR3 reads CSVYGLAGVSDTQYF. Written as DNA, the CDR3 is TGCAGCGTTTACGGACTAGCGGGAGTCTCGGATACGCAGTATTTT.

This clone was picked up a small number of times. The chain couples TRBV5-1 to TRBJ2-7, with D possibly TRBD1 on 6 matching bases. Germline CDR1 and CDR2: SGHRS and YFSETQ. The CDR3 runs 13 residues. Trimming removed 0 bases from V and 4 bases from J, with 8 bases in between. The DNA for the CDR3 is TGCGCCAGCAGCTTGGGGGACAAATACGAGCAGTACTTC. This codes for CASSLGDKYEQYF.

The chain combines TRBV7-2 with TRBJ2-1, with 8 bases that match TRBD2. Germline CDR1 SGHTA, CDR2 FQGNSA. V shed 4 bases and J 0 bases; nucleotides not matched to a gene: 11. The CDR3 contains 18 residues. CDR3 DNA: TGTGCCAGCAGCTCGTTACCCCAGCGGGGGAGCTCCTACAATGAGCAGTTCTTC. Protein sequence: CASSSLPQRGSSYNEQFF.

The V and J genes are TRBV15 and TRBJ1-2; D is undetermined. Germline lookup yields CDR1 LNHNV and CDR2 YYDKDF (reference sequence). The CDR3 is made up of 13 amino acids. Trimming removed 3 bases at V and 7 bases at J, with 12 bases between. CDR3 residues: CATSRGSLGGYTF. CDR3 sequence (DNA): TGTGCCACCAGCAGGGGGAGTCTAGGTGGCTACACCTTC.

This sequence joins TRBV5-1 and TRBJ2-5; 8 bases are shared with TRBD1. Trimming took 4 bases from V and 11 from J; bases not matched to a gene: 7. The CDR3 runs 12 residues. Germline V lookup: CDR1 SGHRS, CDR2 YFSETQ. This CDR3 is CASSPDRGPQYF. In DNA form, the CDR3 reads TGCGCCAGCAGCCCCGACAGGGGTCCGCAGTACTTC.

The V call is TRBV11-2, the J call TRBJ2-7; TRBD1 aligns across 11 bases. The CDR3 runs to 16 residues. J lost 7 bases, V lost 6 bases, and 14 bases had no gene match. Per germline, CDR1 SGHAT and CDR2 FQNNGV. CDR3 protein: CASSQSGTGGTREQYF. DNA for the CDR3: TGTGCCAGCAGTCAGTCCGGGACAGGGGGGACGCGGGAGCAGTACTTC.

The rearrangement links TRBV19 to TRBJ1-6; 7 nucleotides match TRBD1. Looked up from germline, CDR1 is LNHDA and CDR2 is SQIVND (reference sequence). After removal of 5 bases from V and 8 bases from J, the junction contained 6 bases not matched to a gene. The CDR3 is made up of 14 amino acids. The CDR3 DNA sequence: TGTGCCAGTAGTGCCGGGACAGAGTATTCACCCCTCCACTTT. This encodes CASSAGTEYSPLHF.

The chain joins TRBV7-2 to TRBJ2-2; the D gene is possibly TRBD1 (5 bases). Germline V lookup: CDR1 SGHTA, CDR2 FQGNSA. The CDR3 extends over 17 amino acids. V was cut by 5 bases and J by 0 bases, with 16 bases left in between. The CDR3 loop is CASSPQNLDTNTGELFF. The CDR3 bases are TGTGCCAGCAGCCCACAGAACTTGGACACGAACACCGGGGAGCTGTTTTTT.

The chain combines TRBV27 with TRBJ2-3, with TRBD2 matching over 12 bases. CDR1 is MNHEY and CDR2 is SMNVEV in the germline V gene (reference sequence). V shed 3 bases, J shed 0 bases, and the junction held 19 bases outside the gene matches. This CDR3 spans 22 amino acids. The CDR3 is CASSFRTFGPPGLAGSTDTQYF. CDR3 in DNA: TGTGCCAGCAGTTTTCGTACGTTCGGACCTCCGGGACTAGCGGGCAGCACAGATACGCAGTATTTT.

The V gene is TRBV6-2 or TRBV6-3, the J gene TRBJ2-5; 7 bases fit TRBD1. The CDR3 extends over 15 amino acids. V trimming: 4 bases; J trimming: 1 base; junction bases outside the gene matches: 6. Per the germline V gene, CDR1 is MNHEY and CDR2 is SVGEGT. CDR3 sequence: CASSSETGIQETQYF. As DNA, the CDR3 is TGTGCCAGCAGTTCCGAGACAGGGATCCAAGAGACCCAGTACTTC.

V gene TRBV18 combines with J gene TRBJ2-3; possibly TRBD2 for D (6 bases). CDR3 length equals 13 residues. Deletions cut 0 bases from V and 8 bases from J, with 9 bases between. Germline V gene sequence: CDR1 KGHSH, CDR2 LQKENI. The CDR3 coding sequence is TGTGCCAGCTCACCACCGATGGGACTTACGCAGTATTTT. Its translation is CASSPPMGLTQYF.

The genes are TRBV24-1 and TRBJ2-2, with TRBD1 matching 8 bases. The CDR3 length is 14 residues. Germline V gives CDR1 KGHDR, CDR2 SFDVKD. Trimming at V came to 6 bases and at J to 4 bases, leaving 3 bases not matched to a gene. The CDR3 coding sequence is TGTGCCACCAGTAGACAGGGGACCACCGGGGAGCTGTTTTTT. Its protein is CATSRQGTTGELFF.

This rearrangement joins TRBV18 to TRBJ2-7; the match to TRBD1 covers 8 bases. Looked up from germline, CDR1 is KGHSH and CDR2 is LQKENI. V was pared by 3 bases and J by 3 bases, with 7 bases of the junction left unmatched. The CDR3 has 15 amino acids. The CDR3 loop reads CASSPGTGNFYEQYF. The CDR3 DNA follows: TGTGCCAGCTCACCTGGGACAGGTAACTTCTACGAGCAGTACTTC.

In nucleotides, the CDR3 is TGTGCCAGCAGCTTAGTACGGGCAGATACGCAGTATTTT. Translating it yields CASSLVRADTQYF. J is TRBJ2-3 and V is TRBV13; D remains unclear. In germline, CDR1 is PRHDT, CDR2 FYEKMQ (reference sequence). V shed 1 base and J shed 4 bases, with 6 bases lying between them. This CDR3 contains 13 residues.

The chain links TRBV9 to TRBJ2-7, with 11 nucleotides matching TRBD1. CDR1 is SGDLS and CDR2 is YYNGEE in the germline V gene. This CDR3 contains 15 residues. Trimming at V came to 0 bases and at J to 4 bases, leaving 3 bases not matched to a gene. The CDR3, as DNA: TGTGCCAGCAGCGTAGGGACAGGGGGCGGGTACGAGCAGTACTTC. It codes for CASSVGTGGGYEQYF.

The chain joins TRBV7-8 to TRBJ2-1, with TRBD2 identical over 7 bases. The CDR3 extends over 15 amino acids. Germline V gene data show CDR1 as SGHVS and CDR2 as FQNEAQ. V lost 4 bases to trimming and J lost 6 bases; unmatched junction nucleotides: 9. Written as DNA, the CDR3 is TGTGCCAGCAGCTCCCGCAGACTAGCCTCCAATGAGCAGTTCTTC. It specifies CASSSRRLASNEQFF.

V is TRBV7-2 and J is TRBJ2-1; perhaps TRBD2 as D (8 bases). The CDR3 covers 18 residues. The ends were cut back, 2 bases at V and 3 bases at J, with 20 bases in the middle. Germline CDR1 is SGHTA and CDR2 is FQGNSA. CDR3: CASSLQSGGQTIYNEQFF. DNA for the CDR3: TGTGCCAGCAGCTTACAGAGCGGGGGACAGACTATCTACAATGAGCAGTTCTTC. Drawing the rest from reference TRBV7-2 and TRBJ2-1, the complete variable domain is GAGVSQSPSNKVTEKGKDVELRCDPISGHTALYWYRQSLGQGLEFLIYFQGNSAPDKSGLPSDRFSAERTGGSVSTLTIQRTQQEDSAVYLCASSLQSGGQTIYNEQFFGPGTRLTVL.

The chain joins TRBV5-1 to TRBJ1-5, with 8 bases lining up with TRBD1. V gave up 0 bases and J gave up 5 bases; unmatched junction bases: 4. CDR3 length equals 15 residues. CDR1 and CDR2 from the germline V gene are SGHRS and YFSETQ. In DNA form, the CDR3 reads TGCGCCAGCAGCTTGGACAGGGGGGATGATCAGCCCCAGCATTTT. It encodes CASSLDRGDDQPQHF.

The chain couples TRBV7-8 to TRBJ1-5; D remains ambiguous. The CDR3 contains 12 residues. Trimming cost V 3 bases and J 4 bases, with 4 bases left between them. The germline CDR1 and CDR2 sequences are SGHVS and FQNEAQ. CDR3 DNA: TGTGCCAGCAGCTTCGGGAATCAGCCCCAGCATTTT. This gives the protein CASSFGNQPQHF. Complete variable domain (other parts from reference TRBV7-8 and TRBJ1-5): GAGVSQSPRYKVAKRGQDVALRCDPISGHVSLFWYQQALGQGPEFLTYFQNEAQLDKSGLPSDRFFAERPEGSVSTLKIQRTQQEDSAVYLCASSFGNQPQHFGDGTRLSIL.

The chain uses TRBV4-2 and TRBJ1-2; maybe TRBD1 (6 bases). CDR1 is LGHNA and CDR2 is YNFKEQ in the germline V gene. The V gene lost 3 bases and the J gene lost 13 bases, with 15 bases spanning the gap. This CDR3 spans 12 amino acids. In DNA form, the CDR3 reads TGTGCCAGCAGCCAGACTGGAGACAGGCTCACCTTC. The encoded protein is CASSQTGDRLTF.